The 30 T cell receptor beta chains below all came from one sample that was sequenced in a study of cytomegalovirus exposure and HLA in healthy donors. The PCR used 60 Vbeta and 13 Jbeta primers. Profiling relied on immunoSEQ multiplex PCR, and the TCRdb table lists in-frame clones only, not all of them. The sample shows 100,000 to 150,000 clones, around 75% of them seen only once. Sequencing was carried out using PBMCs. All receptors come from a man in his fifties or sixties in good health and CMV-seropositive.

The chain carries TRBV5-8 and TRBJ1-2; 8 bases align to TRBD1. The CDR3 has 15 amino acids. J gave up 2 bases and V 4 bases, and 7 bases lay outside the gene matches. Germline CDR1 is SGHTS and CDR2 is YDEGEE. CDR3 sequence (DNA): TGTGCCAGCAGCAAAGGACAGGGCTCCAACTATGGCTACACCTTC. Translation: CASSKGQGSNYGYTF.

The genes are TRBV7-9 and TRBJ1-4; the D gene is possibly TRBD1 (5 bases). Germline-derived CDR1 and CDR2 are SEHNR and FQNEAQ (reference sequence). The V end lost 5 bases, the J end lost 7 bases, and 20 bases lay between the germline ends. The CDR3 loop spans 16 amino acids. CDR3 in amino acids: CASSLNLGQGSEKLFF. CDR3 sequence (DNA): TGTGCCAGCAGCCTAAACCTCGGTCAGGGCAGTGAAAAACTGTTTTTT.

This chain joins TRBV10-3 and TRBJ2-1; 7 bases agree with TRBD2. The V gene end was trimmed by 4 bases and the J gene end by 9 bases; junction bases not matched to a gene: 15. The CDR3 is 16 amino acids. CDR1 and CDR2 (germline): ENHRY, SYGVKD. The CDR3 nucleotides read TGTGCCATCAGTGTGGGGGGACGGACTTCGGGGGGTGAGCAGTTCTTC. It yields the protein CAISVGGRTSGGEQFF.

This clone was detected a few times. V usage is TRBV30 and J usage is TRBJ1-1, with a possible D match to TRBD1 (6 bases). Trimming pared 0 bases from V and 8 bases from J, leaving 13 bases between. Looked up from germline, CDR1 is GTSNPN and CDR2 is SVGIG (reference sequence). This CDR3 has 13 amino acids. The CDR3, as DNA: TGTGCCTGGAGTGTACTGCGAGGGGGAGAAGCTTTCTTT. This sequence encodes CAWSVLRGGEAFF.

This clone has more than one count but fewer than ten. CDR3: CASSRRTSPSYGYTF. CDR3 nucleotides: TGTGCCAGCAGCCGCAGAACTAGCCCATCATATGGCTACACCTTC. The V and J genes are TRBV5-8 and TRBJ1-2; unclear D gene. The CDR3 contains 15 residues. CDR1 is SGHTS, CDR2 YDEGEE, per germline. Deletions cut 4 bases from V and 5 bases from J, with 18 bases between.

There are a few counts of this clone. The J gene is TRBJ1-3, the V gene TRBV5-6, with D tentatively TRBD1 (6 bases). Germline-derived CDR1 and CDR2 are SGHDT and YYEEEE. The V and J ends lost 5 bases and 2 bases respectively, with 17 bases between them. The length of the CDR3 is 16 residues. CDR3 sequence: CASRPGGAPTGNTIYF. As DNA, the CDR3 is TGTGCCAGCAGGCCTGGGGGGGCGCCTACTGGAAACACCATATATTTT.

V gene TRBV7-6 combines with J gene TRBJ2-5; 10 bases line up with TRBD1. Losses at the gene ends were 4 bases for V and 7 bases for J; bases not matched to a gene: 0. This CDR3 is built from 12 residues. CDR1 is SGHVS and CDR2 is FNYEAQ in the germline V gene. Here the CDR3 DNA reads TGTGCCAGCAGCTGGACAGGGGGGACCCAGTACTTC. It encodes CASSWTGGTQYF.

Only a few counts were recorded for this clone. The rearrangement uses TRBV5-6 and TRBJ2-1; D remains unclear. Germline assignment: CDR1 SGHDT and CDR2 YYEEEE. This CDR3 spans 14 amino acids. Trimming left V 0 bases short and J 0 bases short, with 4 bases between. CDR3 bases: TGTGCCAGCAGCTTGGGGGCCTCCTACAATGAGCAGTTCTTC. This translates into CASSLGASYNEQFF.

This clone occurred a few times. CDR3 sequence: CASSLTGNTIYF. DNA for the CDR3: TGTGCCAGCAGCTTAACAGGAAACACCATATATTTT. The chain combines TRBV7-2 with TRBJ1-3; D unresolved. This CDR3 spans 12 amino acids. Trimming pared 2 bases from V and 4 bases from J, leaving 3 bases between. Germline CDR1 reads SGHTA; CDR2 reads FQGNSA.

The gene calls are TRBV9 and TRBJ1-5; D gene ambiguous. V was cut by 4 bases and J by 3 bases, with 11 bases left in between. Germline-derived CDR1 and CDR2 are SGDLS and YYNGEE. The CDR3 has 14 residues. Written as DNA, the CDR3 is TGTGCCAGCAGCCGCACAGTATCCAATCAGCCCCAGCATTTT. The encoded protein is CASSRTVSNQPQHF. Looking up the rest from reference TRBV9 and TRBJ1-5 gives the full variable domain: DSGVTQTPKHLITATGQRVTLRCSPRSGDLSVYWYQQSLDQGLQFLIQYYNGEERAKGNILERFSAQQFPDLHSELNLSSLELGDSALYFCASSRTVSNQPQHFGDGTRLSIL.

The gene calls are TRBV27 and TRBJ2-7; 7 positions match TRBD2. The ends lost 6 bases at V and 0 bases at J; junction bases unmatched: 11. The length of the CDR3 is 16 residues. CDR1 is MNHEY, CDR2 SMNVEV, per germline (reference sequence). CDR3 in amino acids: CASSSPLATSSYEQYF. In nucleotides, the CDR3 is TGTGCCAGCAGCTCCCCACTAGCGACGAGCTCCTACGAGCAGTACTTC.

V usage is TRBV28 and J usage is TRBJ2-7; 7 nucleotides line up with TRBD1. Germline loops: CDR1 MDHEN, CDR2 SYDVKM. CDR3 length: 15 residues. J lost 3 bases, V lost 6 bases, and 11 bases had no gene match. CDR3: CASSTPPTGIYEQYF. The DNA for the CDR3 is TGTGCCAGCAGCACACCCCCGACAGGGATCTACGAGCAGTACTTC.

The chain employs TRBV19 and TRBJ2-7; 7 bases align to TRBD2. Unmatched junction bases numbered 9, after V lost 6 bases and J lost 4 bases. The CDR3 totals 14 residues. CDR1 is LNHDA and CDR2 is SQIVND in the germline V gene (reference sequence). The CDR3 sequence is CASSPPGGTYEQYF. The CDR3 coding sequence is TGTGCCAGTAGCCCACCCGGGGGGACTTACGAGCAGTACTTC.

The V call is TRBV4-2, the J call TRBJ1-2; TRBD1 matches 7 bases. This CDR3 region has 15 residues. V shed 0 bases, J shed 4 bases, and the junction held 5 bases outside the gene matches. CDR1 and CDR2 from the germline V gene are LGHNA and YNFKEQ. CDR3 DNA sequence: TGTGCCAGCAGCCAAGATCAGGGGGTCTTCTATGGCTACACCTTC. Translating it yields CASSQDQGVFYGYTF.

The sample holds one count of this clone. V usage is TRBV19 and J usage is TRBJ1-5; TRBD1 aligns across 10 bases. V was pared by 3 bases and J by 4 bases, with 15 bases of the junction left unmatched. This CDR3 region has 19 residues. From germline, CDR1 is LNHDA and CDR2 SQIVND (reference sequence). CDR3 protein: CASSILTVGQGYQNQPQHF. The CDR3 region has the DNA TGTGCCAGTAGTATCTTAACCGTGGGACAGGGGTACCAAAATCAGCCCCAGCATTTT.

This rearrangement joins TRBV5-6 to TRBJ1-2; 9 nucleotides align to TRBD1. The CDR3 sequence is 14 residues long. V was clipped by 0 bases and J by 6 bases; unmatched bases: 3. CDR1 SGHDT and CDR2 YYEEEE come from the germline V gene. The CDR3 nucleotides read TGTGCCAGCAGCTTGGGGGACAGGGACCATGGCTACACCTTC. Translating gives CASSLGDRDHGYTF.

The genes are TRBV28 and TRBJ1-1; no firm D call. The CDR3 has 12 amino acids. Trimming left V 5 bases short and J 8 bases short, with 12 bases between. Germline V gives CDR1 MDHEN, CDR2 SYDVKM. The chain's CDR3 is CASSLLRHEAFF. For the CDR3, the DNA is TGTGCCAGCAGTCTACTCCGACACGAAGCTTTCTTT.

This sequence joins TRBV5-4 and TRBJ2-1; a possible D gene is TRBD2 (7 bases). CDR1 is SGHNT and CDR2 is YYREEE in the germline V gene (reference sequence). V was shortened by 2 bases and J by 2 bases, with 11 bases between the two germline ends. The CDR3 extends over 15 amino acids. CDR3 bases: TGTGCCAGCAGCTTAGAGGGGGGGACCTACAATGAGCAGTTCTTC. It codes for CASSLEGGTYNEQFF.

In its sample, this clone was seen a few times. The gene calls are TRBV4-1 and TRBJ2-7; D is uncertain. The CDR3 covers 13 residues. CDR1 and CDR2 (germline): MGHRA, YSYEKL. V was trimmed by 4 bases and J by 3 bases, leaving 10 bases between them. The CDR3 here is CASSRQIFYEQYF. The CDR3, as DNA: TGCGCCAGCAGCCGGCAGATCTTCTACGAGCAGTACTTC.

Of note for this clone: At one end, the junction sequence differs from germline, possibly due to a read error. The chain uses TRBV30 and TRBJ2-6, with a tentative D call TRBD2 (6 bases). The CDR3 runs to 13 residues. CDR1 and CDR2 (germline): GTSNPN, SVGIG (reference sequence). This chain's CDR3 is CARRGAGANVLTF. CDR3 in DNA: TGTGCCCGGAGGGGCGCTGGGGCCAACGTCCTGACTTTC.

The gene calls are TRBV27 and TRBJ1-5; D gene ambiguous. In germline, CDR1 is MNHEY, CDR2 SMNVEV (reference sequence). Deletions cut 5 bases from V and 7 bases from J, with 21 bases between. The CDR3 covers 16 residues. The CDR3 region is CASSPREGTVGQPQHF. The CDR3 DNA is TGTGCCAGCAGTCCCCGGGAGGGTACCGTAGGGCAGCCCCAGCATTTT.

The chain couples TRBV7-8 to TRBJ2-1, with unresolved D. Trimming stripped 5 bases from V and 5 bases from J, with 16 bases between. The CDR3 totals 15 residues. Germline CDR1 is SGHVS and CDR2 is FQNEAQ. CDR3 region: CASSGNRVRNNEQFF. CDR3 in DNA: TGTGCCAGCAGCGGCAACCGGGTCCGGAACAATGAGCAGTTCTTC.

This clone was detected only a few times. Different DNA sequences within this sample yield the same CDR3. V and J are TRBV4-1 and TRBJ2-3; maybe TRBD1 (5 bases). CDR1 and CDR2 from the germline V gene are MGHRA and YSYEKL. Trimming cost V 5 bases and J 3 bases, with 9 bases left between them. The CDR3 runs 13 residues. As DNA, the CDR3 is TGCGCCAGCAGCGGGCAGGGAACAGATACGCAGTATTTT. Its translation: CASSGQGTDTQYF.

CDR3 sequence: CAWDRGWGEKLFF. The DNA of the CDR3 is TGTGCCTGGGACAGGGGATGGGGTGAAAAACTGTTTTTT. The V and J genes are TRBV30 and TRBJ1-4; 8 bases are shared with TRBD1. After removal of 5 bases from V and 7 bases from J, the junction contained 6 bases not matched to a gene. Germline V gene sequence: CDR1 GTSNPN, CDR2 SVGIG (reference sequence). CDR3 size: 13 residues.

The sample holds a few counts of this clone. J is TRBJ1-4 and V is TRBV4-1; possible D gene TRBD1, 6 bases. This CDR3 contains 17 residues. The V end was cut by 2 bases, the J end by 7 bases, with 20 bases between. Germline CDR1 and CDR2: MGHRA and YSYEKL. DNA of the CDR3: TGCGCCAGCAGCCAATCCCCGAGCGGGGGCATTCTTGAAAAACTGTTTTTT. Amino acids: CASSQSPSGGILEKLFF.

To note about this clone: Distinct nucleotide sequences in the sample also encode this CDR3. The chain uses TRBV5-1 and TRBJ2-2; weak D call: TRBD2 (6 bases). The length of the CDR3 is 15 residues. Trimming took 0 bases from V and 7 from J, leaving 13 bases between them. Per the germline V gene, CDR1 is SGHRS and CDR2 is YFSETQ. DNA for the CDR3: TGCGCCAGCAGCTTGGATGGAGGGGCAAACGGGGAGCTGTTTTTT. It codes for CASSLDGGANGELFF.

The chain couples TRBV29-1 to TRBJ2-5; D possibly corresponds to TRBD2 (6 bases). Germline-derived CDR1 and CDR2 are SQVTM and ANQGSEA. Trimming stripped 7 bases from V and 5 bases from J, with 14 bases between. This CDR3 contains 12 residues. The DNA for the CDR3 is TGCAGCGCTGGGACTGGGAAGGAGACCCAGTACTTC. Its protein is CSAGTGKETQYF.

This clone was detected a few times. This sequence joins TRBV19 and TRBJ1-2, with unresolved D. The germline V and J ends were trimmed by 3 bases and 1 base, with 9 bases remaining between them. The CDR3 has 14 residues. Germline V CDR1 and CDR2: LNHDA, SQIVND (reference sequence). The CDR3 DNA sequence: TGTGCCAGTAGTATTCTGGGAGATAACTATGGCTACACCTTC. It translates to CASSILGDNYGYTF.

The rearrangement uses TRBV19 and TRBJ1-4; D ambiguous. V was cut by 9 bases and J by 5 bases, with 13 bases left in between. Germline V gene data show CDR1 as LNHDA and CDR2 as SQIVND (reference sequence). This CDR3 is 13 amino acids long. In DNA form, the CDR3 reads TGTGCCAGCCGTCCGGGATTCAATGAAAAACTGTTTTTT. This codes for CASRPGFNEKLFF.

J is TRBJ1-1 and V is TRBV7-3; possible D gene TRBD1, 5 bases. CDR3 size: 15 residues. Trimming left V 5 bases short and J 5 bases short, with 18 bases between. From germline, CDR1 is SGHTA and CDR2 FQGTGA. The CDR3, as DNA: TGTGCCAGCAGCCTCCAAATGGGAGGGGTTACTGAAGCTTTCTTT. Its protein product is CASSLQMGGVTEAFF. The full variable domain, its missing parts supplied by reference TRBV7-3 and TRBJ1-1, is GAGVSQTPSNKVTEKGKYVELRCDPISGHTALYWYRQSLGQGPEFLIYFQGTGAADDSGLPNDRFFAVRPEGSVSTLKIQRTERGDSAVYLCASSLQMGGVTEAFFGQGTRLTVV.